The following is a T cell receptor (beta chain) sequence with its context. V gave up 6 bases and J gave up 1 base; unmatched junction bases: 12. Germline V lookup: CDR1 SQVTM, CDR2 ANQGSEA. CDR3 size: 15 residues. Genomic DNA from each subset was divided evenly over several immunoSEQ plates. This table comes from immunoSEQ multiplex PCR, and its TCRdb copy is limited to in-frame clones, with some not included. The sample contains about 2.1 million clones, 93% of which appear only once. The data are from a study of shared clonotypes between healthy human individuals. Naive CD8 cells, CD45RO-negative and positively selected for CCR7, excluded terminally differentiated effector memory CD45RA+ cells.

The chain is built from TRBV29-1 and TRBJ2-7; TRBD1 aligns across 7 bases. This TCR came from a man between 18 and 35 years old in good health. Some clones in this sample may be carry-over from other donors' samples. The sample taken for sequencing was naive CD8+ T cells from PBMCs. Here the CDR3 reads CSVETSGTESYEQYF. The CDR3 DNA follows: TGCAGCGTCGAGACTTCCGGGACAGAATCCTACGAGCAGTACTTC.